The source of this TCR beta chain is a study of beta chain features in type 1 diabetes. Between the trimmed V and J ends, which lost 0 bases and 3 bases, there was a span of 6 bases. Germline V CDR1 and CDR2: LNHDA, SQIVND (reference sequence). The CDR3 is made up of 13 amino acids. General study results and limits: In every one of the four CD4+ subsets, TCRB CDR3s were moderately but significantly shorter in Type 1 diabetes patients.

What was sequenced were expressed TCRB transcripts, since all of the isolated RNA had been reverse transcribed. Sequenced naive, central memory and regulatory T cell samples produced an average of around 3.8 million reads. Assay used: immunoSEQ multiplex PCR; TCRdb lists only in-frame clones, some missing. The sample holds 600,000 or so clones, 9.5% to 15% seen once. This clone was detected only a few times. The target antigen is unknown. CD45RO/CCR7/CD25/CD127/CD95/CD27 sorting isolated CD4+ naive, central memory, regulatory and stem cell-like memory cells. This rearrangement joins TRBV19 to TRBJ2-7; D remains unclear. This sequence was found in a young man with type 1 diabetes. Sequencing was carried out using naive CD4+ T cells from blood. CDR3 amino acids: CASSIDRHYEQYF. For the CDR3, the DNA is TGTGCCAGTAGTATAGATCGACACTACGAGCAGTACTTC. Together with reference TRBV19 and TRBJ2-7, the CDR3 gives the full variable domain: DGGITQSPKYLFRKEGQNVTLSCEQNLNHDAMYWYRQDPGQGLRLIYYSQIVNDFQKGDIAEGYSVSREKKESFPLTVTSAQKNPTAFYLCASSIDRHYEQYFGPGTRLTVT.